These 10 T cell receptor beta chains originate from one sample sequenced in a study of graft-versus-host responses after intestinal transplantation. The protocol was immunoSEQ multiplex PCR, while the TCRdb copy is restricted to in-frame clones and leaves out a portion. In the table there are under 85,000 clones, approximately 93% of which are singletons. These receptors are not linked to any known antigen. The specimen comprised unstimulated CD8+ T cells sorted from spleen or lymph node cells, sampled before intestinal transplant. The receptors were sampled from a human donor who received an intestinal transplant.

This rearrangement joins TRBV27 to TRBJ2-7; 7 positions agree with TRBD1. The CDR3 consists of 14 residues. Trimming removed 6 bases from V and 3 bases from J; junction bases left unmatched: 8. Germline CDR1 and CDR2: MNHEY and SMNVEV (reference sequence). CDR3: CASRPRDSVYEQYF. The CDR3, as DNA: TGTGCCAGCAGACCCAGGGACAGCGTCTACGAGCAGTACTTC.

The chain couples TRBV4-2 to TRBJ1-5; 11 nucleotides match TRBD1. The CDR3 spans 18 residues. Germline V lookup: CDR1 LGHNA, CDR2 YNFKEQ. The V segment lost 4 bases and the J segment 0 bases; nucleotides outside the gene matches: 8. The chain's CDR3 is CASSLVVDRGLSNQPQHF. The CDR3 DNA reads as TGTGCCAGCAGCCTGGTCGTGGACAGGGGGCTTAGCAATCAGCCCCAGCATTTT.

The rearrangement links TRBV5-1 to TRBJ2-7; 11 bases agree with TRBD2. CDR1 and CDR2 (germline): SGHRS, YFSETQ. J lost 7 bases, V lost 1 base, and 7 bases had no gene match. The CDR3 covers 15 residues. CDR3 sequence reads: CASSLKLAGAGEQYF. DNA of the CDR3: TGCGCCAGCAGCTTGAAACTAGCGGGAGCAGGGGAGCAGTACTTC.

This chain joins TRBV4-1 and TRBJ1-1; weak D call: TRBD1 (6 bases). The CDR3 is 15 amino acids. Per germline, CDR1 MGHRA and CDR2 YSYEKL. V was pared by 1 base and J by 0 bases, with 9 bases between. CDR3 nucleotide sequence: TGCGCCAGCAGCCAAGGACAGGCCCTGAACACTGAAGCTTTCTTT. Translating it yields CASSQGQALNTEAFF.

This sequence joins TRBV19 and TRBJ2-1; D possibly matches TRBD1 or TRBD2 (5 bases each). Trimming took off 5 bases at V and 7 bases at J, with 24 bases between the two ends. The CDR3 consists of 17 residues. CDR1 is LNHDA, CDR2 SQIVND, per germline (reference sequence). The CDR3 protein is CASSLDRDPVRPNEQFF. The DNA of the CDR3 is TGTGCCAGTAGTTTGGACCGGGACCCAGTCCGACCAAATGAGCAGTTCTTC.

This rearrangement joins TRBV28 to TRBJ2-7; D gene unclear. The germline V and J ends were trimmed by 6 bases and 3 bases, with 12 bases remaining between them. CDR3 length equals 13 residues. CDR1 MDHEN and CDR2 SYDVKM come from the germline V gene. Written as DNA, the CDR3 is TGTGCCAGCAGAGCTGGGGATGGCTACGAGCAGTACTTC. As protein: CASRAGDGYEQYF. The variable domain in full, with the rest retrieved from reference TRBV28 and TRBJ2-7, is DVKVTQSSRYLVKRTGEKVFLECVQDMDHENMFWYRQDPGLGLRLIYFSYDVKMKEKGDIPEGYSVSREKKERFSLILESASTNQTSMYLCASRAGDGYEQYFGPGTRLTVT.

This clone was detected once. The J gene is TRBJ2-7, the V gene TRBV9, with TRBD2 matching over 7 bases. The CDR3 length is 15 residues. Unmatched junction bases numbered 5, after V lost 0 bases and J lost 2 bases. CDR1 is SGDLS, CDR2 YYNGEE, per germline. The CDR3, as DNA: TGTGCCAGCAGCGTAGCTAGCGGAGCTCCCTACGAGCAGTACTTC. It is translated as CASSVASGAPYEQYF.

The J gene is TRBJ1-1, the V gene TRBV25-1; TRBD1 is a possible D gene (6 bases). This CDR3 spans 14 amino acids. Germline V gives CDR1 MGHDK, CDR2 SYGVNS. Trimming shortened V by 3 bases and J by 0 bases, and 8 bases separated the two germline ends. The CDR3 loop reads CASSDTGMNTEAFF. The CDR3 DNA follows: TGTGCCAGCAGTGATACAGGGATGAACACTGAAGCTTTCTTT.

This chain joins TRBV27 and TRBJ2-7; D is perhaps TRBD1 (6 bases). The CDR3 covers 14 residues. Germline CDR1 and CDR2: MNHEY and SMNVEV (reference sequence). Trimming removed 1 base from V and 3 bases from J, with 10 bases in between. CDR3 in DNA: TGTGCCAGCAGTTTATTTTCAGGGGTCTACGAGCAGTACTTC. Protein sequence: CASSLFSGVYEQYF.

This chain joins TRBV30 and TRBJ2-4; possibly TRBD1 for D (6 bases). Trimming cost V 2 bases and J 0 bases, with 8 bases left between them. Per the germline V gene, CDR1 is GTSNPN and CDR2 is SVGIG (reference sequence). This CDR3 has 14 amino acids. CDR3 coding DNA: TGTGCCTGGAGTACAGGGATAGCCAAAAACATTCAGTACTTC. The encoded protein is CAWSTGIAKNIQYF.